Below, 3 T cell receptor beta chains from the same sample are listed, as sequenced in a study of blood T cell repertoires in COVID-19. Libraries were prepared by immunoSEQ multiplex PCR; TCRdb keeps only in-frame clonotypes and omits some of them. The repertoire holds some 260,000 clones, with around 82% as singletons. Sequencing was done on a sample of peripheral blood. These receptors were taken from an elderly woman with active or convalescent COVID-19.

The chain combines TRBV7-9 with TRBJ1-2; D gene uncertain. The length of the CDR3 is 14 residues. The germline V gene encodes CDR1 SEHNR and CDR2 FQNEAQ (reference sequence). Between the trimmed V and J ends, which lost 5 bases and 7 bases, there was a span of 17 bases. CDR3 DNA: TGTGCCAGCAGCACTAGCTATCCCCTTGGTGGCTACACCTTC. Residues: CASSTSYPLGGYTF.

The chain couples TRBV2 to TRBJ2-7; weak D call: TRBD1 (6 bases). V lost 10 bases, J lost 4 bases, and 20 bases lay in between. The CDR3 loop spans 14 amino acids. Germline CDR1 and CDR2: SNHLY and FYNNEI. The CDR3 bases are TGTGCCAACGCCGCTTCAGGGGCTAATTACGAGCAGTACTTC. It translates to CANAASGANYEQYF.

This CDR3 reads CASSLGRGNTIYF. CDR3 nucleotide sequence: TGTGCCAGCAGTTTAGGGAGAGGAAACACCATATATTTT. V and J are TRBV27 and TRBJ1-3, with D unresolved. The CDR3 loop spans 13 amino acids. V was clipped by 2 bases and J by 4 bases, with 6 bases between them. CDR1 and CDR2 from the germline V gene are MNHEY and SMNVEV (reference sequence).